These 29 T cell receptor beta chains came from one sample sequenced in a study of CD8 T cells in ankylosing spondylitis. Points from the study as a whole: It appeared that ankylosing spondylitis blood was characterized by a TCR beta motif of about eight highly homologous variants.

Their specific antigens are unknown. TCRdb analysed the 5' RACE reads with MiXCR anew, one entry per CDR3 protein. This table has some 840,000 distinct CDR3 sequences, 12% appearing once. Sequencing was done on a sample of blood, either unsorted or a sorted T cell fraction (not recorded which). These receptors were taken from a male donor with ankylosing spondylitis.

The V and J genes are TRBV25-1 and TRBJ2-5; tentatively, D is TRBD2 (7 bases). The CDR3 consists of 15 residues. Germline V gene sequence: CDR1 MGHDK, CDR2 SYGVNS. Trimming cost V 2 bases and J 2 bases, with 12 bases left between them. The CDR3 region is CASSEAGAGQETQYF. Here the CDR3 DNA reads TGTGCCAGCAGTGAAGCGGGGGCTGGACAAGAGACCCAGTACTTC.

In its sample, this clonotype was seen many times. The junction shows a germline mismatch at one end, possibly a read error. This chain connects TRBV7-7 to TRBJ2-2, with no clear D. The CDR3 is 14 amino acids. The germline V gene has CDR1 SSHAT and CDR2 FNYEAQ (reference sequence). For the CDR3, the DNA is TGTGCTAGCAGCTCTAACCCACAGTCCGGGGAGCTGTTTTTT. Translating it yields CASSSNPQSGELFF.

This clonotype has ten or more counts. This sequence joins TRBV29-1 and TRBJ2-7; 8 bases line up with TRBD2. Per germline, CDR1 SQVTM and CDR2 ANQGSEA. CDR3 size: 12 residues. Losses at the gene ends were 3 bases for V and 4 bases for J; bases not matched to a gene: 2. CDR3 nucleotide sequence: TGCAGCGTTGACGGGGGGGGTTACGAGCAGTACTTC. This gives the protein CSVDGGGYEQYF.

This clonotype showed up just a few times. CDR3 DNA: TGCAGTGCTAGTCTCACCCCCCCGGGCTATGGCTACACCTTC. This codes for CSASLTPPGYGYTF. The gene calls are TRBV20-1 and TRBJ1-2, with D unclear. CDR3 length: 14 amino acids. The V end was cut by 3 bases, the J end by 4 bases, with 15 bases between. Per the germline V gene, CDR1 is DFQATT and CDR2 is SNEGSKA (reference sequence).

This clonotype was seen a few times. J is TRBJ2-7 and V is TRBV15; D is tentatively TRBD1 or TRBD2 (5 bases each). The germline CDR1 and CDR2 sequences are LNHNV and YYDKDF (reference sequence). The CDR3 length is 15 residues. Trimming took 4 bases from V and 2 from J, leaving 15 bases between them. The CDR3 protein is CATSIFRDGPYEQYF. The CDR3 DNA sequence: TGTGCCACCAGCATCTTTCGGGACGGACCCTACGAGCAGTACTTC.

This clonotype appeared many times. This chain connects TRBV20-1 to TRBJ1-3; 12 bases match TRBD1. Germline lookup yields CDR1 DFQATT and CDR2 SNEGSKA (reference sequence). V lost 5 bases and J lost 6; bases outside the gene matches: 5. The CDR3 contains 14 residues. CDR3 in DNA: TGCAGTGCTCCGGGACAGGGGGCAGAAAACACCATATATTTT. This encodes CSAPGQGAENTIYF.

This clonotype showed up just a few times. The V gene is TRBV20-1, the J gene TRBJ2-3, with 7 bases matching TRBD2. V dropped 4 bases and J dropped 4; count of bases not matched to a gene: 5. The CDR3 is 13 amino acids. Per germline, CDR1 DFQATT and CDR2 SNEGSKA (reference sequence). DNA for the CDR3: TGCAGTGCTATTACGGGGGGTGCAGATACGCAGTATTTT. The encoded protein is CSAITGGADTQYF.

The CDR3 bases are TGTGCCAGCAGCGCCTCGGCAGGGGAGACGGAATTCTATGGCTACACCTTC. It yields the protein CASSASAGETEFYGYTF. The V call is TRBV7-2, the J call TRBJ1-2; D may be TRBD1 (6 bases). The germline V gene has CDR1 SGHTA and CDR2 FQGNSA. The CDR3 is made up of 17 amino acids. V was shortened by 5 bases and J by 4 bases, with 23 bases between the two germline ends.

This clonotype was detected a few times. This rearrangement joins TRBV5-1 to TRBJ2-7, with unresolved D. The V gene lost 3 bases and the J gene lost 7 bases, with 14 bases spanning the gap. This CDR3 contains 13 residues. Germline V gene sequence: CDR1 SGHRS, CDR2 YFSETQ. The CDR3, as DNA: TGCGCCAGCAGCTCTCAGACAACTTCTGAGCAGTACTTC. It specifies CASSSQTTSEQYF.

This clonotype came up a few times. This chain links TRBV7-9 with TRBJ2-1; D possibly corresponds to TRBD1 (6 bases). V lost 5 bases to trimming and J lost 2 bases, with 19 bases between them. In germline, CDR1 is SEHNR, CDR2 FQNEAQ (reference sequence). The CDR3 consists of 17 residues. The CDR3: CASSRLGAAGAYNEQFF. The CDR3 coding sequence is TGTGCCAGCAGCCGCCTGGGGGCGGCAGGGGCCTACAATGAGCAGTTCTTC.

This chain connects TRBV6-2 or TRBV6-3 to TRBJ2-5; 8 bases line up with TRBD2. The CDR3 length is 13 residues. CDR1 is MNHEY and CDR2 is SVGEGT in the germline V gene. V lost 6 bases and J lost 5; bases outside the gene matches: 5. The CDR3 DNA is TGTGCCAGCAGGGGGACTAGGAAGGAGACCCAGTACTTC. Protein: CASRGTRKETQYF.

The chain recombines TRBV29-1 with TRBJ1-1; D is perhaps TRBD1 (5 bases). V was trimmed by 8 bases and J by 3 bases, leaving 16 bases between them. Germline CDR1 is SQVTM and CDR2 is ANQGSEA. CDR3 length: 13 amino acids. CDR3 nucleotide sequence: TGCAGCTCCCTGGGGGTGGGGGACACTGAAGCTTTCTTT. As protein: CSSLGVGDTEAFF.

This CDR3 is CASSLALGLPNSYNEQFF. The CDR3, as DNA: TGCGCCAGCAGCTTGGCCCTGGGACTCCCCAACTCCTACAATGAGCAGTTCTTC. V usage is TRBV5-1 and J usage is TRBJ2-1, with a possible D match to TRBD2 (6 bases). Germline values: CDR1 SGHRS, CDR2 YFSETQ. The CDR3 consists of 18 residues. V lost 0 bases and J lost 0, with 16 bases in between.

V and J are TRBV28 and TRBJ2-7; D is perhaps TRBD2 (5 bases). The V end was cut by 6 bases, the J end by 3 bases, with 15 bases between. The CDR3 has 14 residues. Per the germline V gene, CDR1 is MDHEN and CDR2 is SYDVKM. This CDR3 is CASSGGLLCYEQYF. In nucleotides, the CDR3 is TGTGCCAGCAGCGGCGGACTCCTCTGCTACGAGCAGTACTTC.

This clonotype was counted between two and nine times. This chain links TRBV12-3 or TRBV12-4 with TRBJ2-4; a weak D match, TRBD2 (6 bases). This CDR3 spans 14 amino acids. The V gene lost 2 bases and the J gene lost 2 bases, with 7 bases spanning the gap. The CDR3, as DNA: TGTGCCAGCAGTTTACGGGAGTCCAAAAACATTCAGTACTTC. It translates to CASSLRESKNIQYF.

V is TRBV7-2 and J is TRBJ2-1; D possibly corresponds to TRBD2 (5 bases). Trimming took off 0 bases at V and 0 bases at J, with 9 bases between the two ends. This CDR3 is built from 16 residues. Germline CDR1 and CDR2: SGHTA and FQGNSA. This CDR3 is CASSLASVNSYNEQFF. The CDR3, as DNA: TGTGCCAGCAGCTTAGCTAGCGTAAACTCCTACAATGAGCAGTTCTTC. The full variable domain, its missing parts supplied by reference TRBV7-2 and TRBJ2-1, is GAGVSQSPSNKVTEKGKDVELRCDPISGHTALYWYRQSLGQGLEFLIYFQGNSAPDKSGLPSDRFSAERTGGSVSTLTIQRTQQEDSAVYLCASSLASVNSYNEQFFGPGTRLTVL.

This clonotype was observed a few times. The chain recombines TRBV4-3 with TRBJ2-1, with D possibly TRBD2 on 5 matching bases. The CDR3 has 14 residues. Per the germline V gene, CDR1 is LGHNA and CDR2 is YSLEER. V was clipped by 0 bases and J by 9 bases, with 12 bases between them. DNA of the CDR3: TGCGCCAGCAGCCAAGAAGGAGGTCCGGGTGAGCAGTTCTTC. This encodes CASSQEGGPGEQFF.

The rearrangement joins TRBV5-1 to TRBJ2-6; D not certain. The CDR3 loop spans 16 amino acids. The germline CDR1 and CDR2 sequences are SGHRS and YFSETQ. V was clipped by 0 bases and J by 0 bases, with 7 bases between them. The CDR3 region is CASSLERFSGANVLTF. CDR3 sequence (DNA): TGCGCCAGCAGCTTGGAACGGTTCTCTGGGGCCAACGTCCTGACTTTC.

V usage is TRBV9 and J usage is TRBJ2-1, with 8 bases identical to TRBD2. Trimming cost V 5 bases and J 8 bases; bases outside gene matches: 6. The CDR3 spans 13 residues. The germline V gene has CDR1 SGDLS and CDR2 YYNGEE. The CDR3 sequence: CASRRTSSDEQFF. CDR3 DNA: TGTGCCAGCAGGAGGACTAGCAGTGATGAGCAGTTCTTC.

The CDR3 DNA reads as TGTGCCAGCAGTGAATCAAGGGGCAGATCTGAAGCTTTCTTT. Residues: CASSESRGRSEAFF. This chain uses TRBV6-1 with TRBJ1-1, with D perhaps TRBD1 (5 bases). This CDR3 spans 14 amino acids. Germline V gene data show CDR1 as MNHNS and CDR2 as SASEGT. Deletions cut 2 bases from V and 6 bases from J, with 13 bases between.

The chain combines TRBV20-1 with TRBJ2-2; 7 nucleotides align to TRBD2. Germline CDR1 is DFQATT and CDR2 is SNEGSKA (reference sequence). The CDR3 loop spans 14 amino acids. The ends lost 3 bases at V and 4 bases at J; junction bases unmatched: 5. CDR3 bases: TGCAGTGCTAGTGGCGGGAGAGGCACCGGGGAGCTGTTTTTT. Translated: CSASGGRGTGELFF.

In its sample, this clonotype was seen a few times. V and J are TRBV20-1 and TRBJ1-1, with 8 positions matching TRBD1. CDR1 and CDR2 (germline): DFQATT, SNEGSKA (reference sequence). Trimming cost V 7 bases and J 1 base; bases outside gene matches: 2. This CDR3 spans 12 amino acids. CDR3 amino acids: CSDRGGNTEAFF. The DNA for the CDR3 is TGCAGTGACAGGGGGGGGAACACTGAAGCTTTCTTT.

A few counts support this clonotype. The CDR3 here is CASSRALLTAETQYF. CDR3 sequence (DNA): TGTGCCAGCAGCCGTGCGCTCCTCACGGCGGAGACCCAGTACTTC. The chain combines TRBV7-2 with TRBJ2-5; the D is unclear. Germline loops: CDR1 SGHTA, CDR2 FQGNSA. The ends were cut back, 5 bases at V and 5 bases at J, with 18 bases in the middle. This CDR3 has 15 residues.

This clonotype has a handful of counts. The gene calls are TRBV7-2 and TRBJ2-3; tentative D call: TRBD2 (6 bases). CDR3 length: 15 amino acids. Germline lookup yields CDR1 SGHTA and CDR2 FQGNSA. V was clipped by 5 bases and J by 0 bases, with 12 bases between them. CDR3 region: CASSRDSSSTDTQYF. CDR3 bases: TGTGCCAGCAGCCGGGACTCCTCTAGCACAGATACGCAGTATTTT.

V gene TRBV18 combines with J gene TRBJ2-7, with a possible D match to TRBD1 (6 bases). This CDR3 comprises 16 residues. CDR1 and CDR2 (germline): KGHSH, LQKENI. V was pared by 3 bases and J by 0 bases, with 15 bases between. CDR3 in DNA: TGTGCCAGCTCACCGCCGACAGGACCTAGCTCCTACGAGCAGTACTTC. It encodes CASSPPTGPSSYEQYF.

This clonotype turned up a few times. The chain links TRBV20-1 to TRBJ2-3; TRBD2 agrees at 7 bases. The J segment lost 1 base and the V segment lost 1 base, leaving 11 bases of the junction unmatched. The CDR3 loop spans 17 amino acids. From germline, CDR1 is DFQATT and CDR2 SNEGSKA (reference sequence). CDR3 amino acids: CSARALDESGGTDTQYF. CDR3 coding DNA: TGCAGTGCTAGAGCTCTTGACGAAAGCGGGGGCACAGATACGCAGTATTTT.

The sample holds many counts of this clonotype. V gene TRBV30 combines with J gene TRBJ2-5; 7 positions agree with TRBD1. The CDR3 extends over 17 amino acids. J was trimmed by 4 bases and V by 2 bases; bases with no gene match: 16. CDR1 GTSNPN and CDR2 SVGIG come from the germline V gene (reference sequence). The CDR3 loop is CAWSRGVYRGQRETQYF. The CDR3 DNA reads TGTGCCTGGAGTCGAGGAGTGTATAGGGGACAGCGAGAGACCCAGTACTTC.

Only a few counts were recorded for this clonotype. The chain links TRBV5-1 to TRBJ2-1; maybe TRBD2 (6 bases). Trimming took off 2 bases at V and 7 bases at J, with 13 bases between the two ends. CDR1 is SGHRS and CDR2 is YFSETQ in the germline V gene. The CDR3 consists of 14 residues. The CDR3 sequence: CASSFGGVQNEQFF. DNA for the CDR3: TGCGCCAGCAGCTTCGGGGGAGTTCAGAATGAGCAGTTCTTC. The full variable domain, with the rest looked up from reference TRBV5-1 and TRBJ2-1, is KAGVTQTPRYLIKTRGQQVTLSCSPISGHRSVSWYQQTPGQGLQFLFEYFSETQRNKGNFPGRFSGRQFSNSRSEMNVSTLELGDSALYLCASSFGGVQNEQFFGPGTRLTVL.

This clonotype occurred a few times. The chain carries TRBV6-5 and TRBJ1-1, with D possibly matching TRBD1 (5 bases). This CDR3 comprises 15 residues. The germline V and J ends were trimmed by 0 bases and 4 bases, with 12 bases remaining between them. Germline CDR1 reads MNHEY; CDR2 reads SVGAGI. The CDR3 loop reads CASSYSVGPGTEAFF. DNA for the CDR3: TGTGCCAGCAGTTACTCGGTGGGGCCGGGCACTGAAGCTTTCTTT.